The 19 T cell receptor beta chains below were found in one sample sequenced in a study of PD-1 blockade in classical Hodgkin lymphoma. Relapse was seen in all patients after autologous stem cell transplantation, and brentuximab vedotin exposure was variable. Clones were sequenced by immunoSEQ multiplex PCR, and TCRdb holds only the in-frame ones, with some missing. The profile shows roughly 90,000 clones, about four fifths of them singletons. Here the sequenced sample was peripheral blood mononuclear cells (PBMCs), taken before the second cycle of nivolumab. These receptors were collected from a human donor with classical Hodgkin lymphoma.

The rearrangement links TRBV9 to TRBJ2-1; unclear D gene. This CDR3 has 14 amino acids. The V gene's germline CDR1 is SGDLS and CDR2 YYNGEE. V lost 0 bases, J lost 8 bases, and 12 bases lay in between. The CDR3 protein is CASSVEDSRDEQFF. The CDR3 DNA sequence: TGTGCCAGCAGCGTAGAAGATAGCCGCGATGAGCAGTTCTTC.

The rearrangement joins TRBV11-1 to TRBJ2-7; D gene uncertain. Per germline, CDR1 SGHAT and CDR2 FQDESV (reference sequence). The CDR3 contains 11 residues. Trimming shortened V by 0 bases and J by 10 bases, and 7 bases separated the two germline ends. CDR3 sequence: CASSLASQQYF. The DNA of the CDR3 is TGTGCCAGCAGCTTAGCCTCACAACAGTACTTC.

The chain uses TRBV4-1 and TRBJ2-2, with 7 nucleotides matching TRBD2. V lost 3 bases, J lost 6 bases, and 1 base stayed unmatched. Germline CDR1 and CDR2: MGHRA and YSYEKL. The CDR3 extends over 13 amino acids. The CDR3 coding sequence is TGCGCCAGCAGCCATGGGGGGGCCGGGGAGCTGTTTTTT. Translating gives CASSHGGAGELFF.

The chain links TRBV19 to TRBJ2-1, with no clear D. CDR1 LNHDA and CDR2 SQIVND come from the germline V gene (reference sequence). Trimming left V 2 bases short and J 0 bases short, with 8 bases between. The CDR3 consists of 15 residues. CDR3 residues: CASSIFATSYNEQFF. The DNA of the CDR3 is TGTGCCAGTAGTATATTTGCGACCTCCTACAATGAGCAGTTCTTC.

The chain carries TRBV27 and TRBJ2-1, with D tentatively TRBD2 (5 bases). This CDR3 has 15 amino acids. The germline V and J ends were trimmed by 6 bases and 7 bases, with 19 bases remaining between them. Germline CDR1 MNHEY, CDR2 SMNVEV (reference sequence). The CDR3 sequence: CASRTSSSPGNEQFF. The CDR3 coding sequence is TGTGCCAGCAGGACGTCTAGCAGCCCCGGGAATGAGCAGTTCTTC.

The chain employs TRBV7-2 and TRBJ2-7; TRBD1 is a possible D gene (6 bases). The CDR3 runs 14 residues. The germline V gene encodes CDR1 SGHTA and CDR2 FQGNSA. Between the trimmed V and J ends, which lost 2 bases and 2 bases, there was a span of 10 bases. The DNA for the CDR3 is TGTGCCAGCAGCTTACAAGGACAGACCTACGAGCAGTACTTC. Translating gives CASSLQGQTYEQYF.

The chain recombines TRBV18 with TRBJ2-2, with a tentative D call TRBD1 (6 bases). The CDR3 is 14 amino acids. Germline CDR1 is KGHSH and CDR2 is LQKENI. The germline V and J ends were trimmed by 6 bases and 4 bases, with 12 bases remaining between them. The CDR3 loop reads CASSPTGPTGELFF. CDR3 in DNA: TGTGCCAGCTCCCCGACAGGACCCACCGGGGAGCTGTTTTTT. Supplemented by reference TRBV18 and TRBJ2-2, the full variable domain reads NAGVMQNPRHLVRRRGQEARLRCSPMKGHSHVYWYRQLPEEGLKFMVYLQKENIIDESGMPKERFSAEFPKEGPSILRIQQVVRGDSAAYFCASSPTGPTGELFFGEGSRLTVL.

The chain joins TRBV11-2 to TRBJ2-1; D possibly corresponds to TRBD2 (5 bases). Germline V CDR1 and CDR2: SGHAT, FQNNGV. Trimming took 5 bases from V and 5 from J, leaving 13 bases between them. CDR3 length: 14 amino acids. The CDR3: CASSSARRHNEQFF. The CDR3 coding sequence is TGTGCCAGCAGCAGCGCTAGGAGGCACAATGAGCAGTTCTTC.

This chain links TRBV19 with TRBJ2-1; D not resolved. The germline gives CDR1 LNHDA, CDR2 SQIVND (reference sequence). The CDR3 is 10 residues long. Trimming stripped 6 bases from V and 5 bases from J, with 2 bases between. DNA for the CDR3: TGTGCCAGTAGCGACAATGAGCAGTTCTTC. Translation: CASSDNEQFF.

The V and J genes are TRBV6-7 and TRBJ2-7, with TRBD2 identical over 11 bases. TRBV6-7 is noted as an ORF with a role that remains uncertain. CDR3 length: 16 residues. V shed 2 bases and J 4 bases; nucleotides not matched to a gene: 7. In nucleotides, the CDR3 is TGTGCCAGCAGTTACACCACTAGCGGGAGTCTGTACGAGCAGTACTTC. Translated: CASSYTTSGSLYEQYF.

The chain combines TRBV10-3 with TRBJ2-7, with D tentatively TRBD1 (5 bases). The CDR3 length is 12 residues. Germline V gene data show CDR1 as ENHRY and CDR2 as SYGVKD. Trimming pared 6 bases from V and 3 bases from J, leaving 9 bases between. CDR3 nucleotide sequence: TGTGCCATCAGGGTCAGGGACTACGAGCAGTACTTC. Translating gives CAIRVRDYEQYF.

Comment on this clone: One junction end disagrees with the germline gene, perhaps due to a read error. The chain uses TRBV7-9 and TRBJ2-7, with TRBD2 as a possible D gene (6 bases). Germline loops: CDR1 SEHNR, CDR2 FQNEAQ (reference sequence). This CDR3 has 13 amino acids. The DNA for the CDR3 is TGTGCCAGCAGCTTAGGGGATGGGGGGAAGCGAGACTTC. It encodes CASSLGDGGKRDF. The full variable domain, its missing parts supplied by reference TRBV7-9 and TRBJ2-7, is DTGVSQNPRHKITKRGQNVTFRCDPISEHNRLYWYRQTLGQGPEFLTYFQNEAQLEKSRLLSDRFSAERPKGSFSTLEIQRTEQGDSAMYLCASSLGDGGKRDFGPGTRLTVT.

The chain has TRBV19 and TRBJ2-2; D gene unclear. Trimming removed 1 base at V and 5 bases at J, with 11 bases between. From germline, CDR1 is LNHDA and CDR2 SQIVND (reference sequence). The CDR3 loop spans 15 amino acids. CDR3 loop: CASSIGPSRTGELFF. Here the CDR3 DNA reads TGTGCCAGTAGTATAGGGCCTAGTCGGACCGGGGAGCTGTTTTTT.

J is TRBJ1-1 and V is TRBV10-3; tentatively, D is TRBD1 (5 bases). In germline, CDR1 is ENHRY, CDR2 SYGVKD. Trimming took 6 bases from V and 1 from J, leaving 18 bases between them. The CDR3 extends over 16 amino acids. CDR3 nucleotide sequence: TGTGCCATCAGAGGTGGGGCCCTCGGAGGGAACACTGAAGCTTTCTTT. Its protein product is CAIRGGALGGNTEAFF.

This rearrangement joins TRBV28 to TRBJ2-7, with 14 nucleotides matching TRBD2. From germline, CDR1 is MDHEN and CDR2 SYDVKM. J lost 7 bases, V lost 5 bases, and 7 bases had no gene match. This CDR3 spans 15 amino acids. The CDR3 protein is CASSTGTSGSREQYF. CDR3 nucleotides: TGTGCCAGCAGTACCGGGACTAGCGGGAGTCGGGAGCAGTACTTC.

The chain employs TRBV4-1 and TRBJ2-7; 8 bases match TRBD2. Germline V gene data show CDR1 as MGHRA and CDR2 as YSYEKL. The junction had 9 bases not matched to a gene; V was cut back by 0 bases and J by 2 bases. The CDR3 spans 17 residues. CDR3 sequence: CASSQDRGSGITYEQYF. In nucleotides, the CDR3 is TGCGCCAGCAGCCAAGATCGGGGTAGCGGGATCACCTACGAGCAGTACTTC.

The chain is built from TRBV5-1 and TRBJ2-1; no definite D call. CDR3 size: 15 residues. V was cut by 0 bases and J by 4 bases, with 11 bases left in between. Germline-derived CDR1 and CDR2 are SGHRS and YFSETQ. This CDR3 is CASSLVSGAYNEQFF. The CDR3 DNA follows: TGCGCCAGCAGCTTGGTCTCAGGAGCATACAATGAGCAGTTCTTC.

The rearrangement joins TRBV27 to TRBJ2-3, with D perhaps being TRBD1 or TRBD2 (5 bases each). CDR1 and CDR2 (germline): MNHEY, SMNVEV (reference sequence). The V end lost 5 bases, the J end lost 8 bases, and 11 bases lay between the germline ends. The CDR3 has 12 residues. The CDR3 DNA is TGTGCCAGCAGTCCCGGGACCTTTACGCAGTATTTT. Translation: CASSPGTFTQYF.

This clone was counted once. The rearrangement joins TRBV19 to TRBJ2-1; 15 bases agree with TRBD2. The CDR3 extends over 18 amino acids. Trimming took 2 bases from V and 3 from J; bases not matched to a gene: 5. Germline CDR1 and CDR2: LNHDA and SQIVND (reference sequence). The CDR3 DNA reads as TGTGCCAGTAGTATACGTCCGGGACTAGCGGGGGGCTACAATGAGCAGTTCTTC. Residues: CASSIRPGLAGGYNEQFF.